Listed here are 8 T cell receptor beta chains from one sample, sequenced in a study of control samples from healthy donors and cancer patients (TCRdb year 2020). The method was the immunoSEQ multiplex PCR assay. TCRdb took this table from immuneACCESS and kept in-frame rearrangements with V and J called. Such tables lack part of the clones; where checked against another copy, unresolved V genes explain under half of the gap, and the rest is unexplained. Here the sample has some 140,000 clones; 90% to 95% occur a single time. The ten biggest clones cover around 6.2% of the sample. The sequenced sample was blood. Source of these receptors: a man aged 40-50 years in good health.

V usage is TRBV1 and J usage is TRBJ2-7; TRBD1 is taken as the D call from the table, unchecked against the DNA. TRBV1 is reported as a pseudogene. This CDR3 contains 18 residues. CDR3 nucleotide sequence: TGCACCAGCAGCCAAGATAGGAGACAGACCACATATACCTACGAGCAGTACTTC. This translates into CTSSQDRRQTTYTYEQYF.

The V gene is TRBV4-1, the J gene TRBJ1-2; weak D call: TRBD1 (5 bases). Germline CDR1 and CDR2: MGHRA and YSYEKL. CDR3 length equals 14 residues. V dropped 1 base and J dropped 2 bases, with 8 bases sitting between them. DNA for the CDR3: TGCGCCAGCAGCCAAGGACAGATAAACTATGGCTACACCTTC. Its protein is CASSQGQINYGYTF.

The rearrangement links TRBV3-1 (or the pseudogene TRBV3-2) to TRBJ2-5, with a weak D call TRBD1 (6 bases). Germline V gene sequence: CDR1 LGHDT, CDR2 YNNKEL (reference sequence). Trimming took 1 base from V and 5 from J, leaving 14 bases between them. The CDR3 has 15 amino acids. The DNA for the CDR3 is TGTGCCAGCAGCCAAGTCCCCCAGAGGGGGGAGACCCAGTACTTC. It specifies CASSQVPQRGETQYF.

The chain links TRBV12-3 or TRBV12-4 to TRBJ1-5; maybe TRBD1 (6 bases). V was trimmed by 5 bases and J by 8 bases, leaving 13 bases between them. The CDR3 length is 13 residues. The CDR3 DNA reads as TGTGCCAGCAGTCCAGACAGGTCGGAGCCCCAGCATTTT. This translates into CASSPDRSEPQHF.

This chain links TRBV6-5 with TRBJ1-3, with 7 bases identical to TRBD1. The V segment lost 6 bases and the J segment 2 bases; nucleotides outside the gene matches: 7. This CDR3 region has 15 residues. From germline, CDR1 is MNHEY and CDR2 SVGAGI. CDR3 nucleotide sequence: TGTGCCAGCAGGCCGTCTACAGGGGCTGGAAACACCATATATTTT. Its protein is CASRPSTGAGNTIYF.

This rearrangement joins TRBV11-2 to TRBJ1-1; D perhaps matches TRBD1 (6 bases). There are 15 residues in the CDR3. Germline V lookup: CDR1 SGHAT, CDR2 FQNNGV. Trimming stripped 2 bases from V and 10 bases from J, with 20 bases between. DNA for the CDR3: TGTGCCAGCAGCTTAATACAAGGGGGGAAGGGGGGAGCTTTCTTT. It codes for CASSLIQGGKGGAFF. Drawing the rest from reference TRBV11-2 and TRBJ1-1, the complete variable domain is EAGVAQSPRYKIIEKRQSVAFWCNPISGHATLYWYQQILGQGPKLLIQFQNNGVVDDSQLPKDRFSAERLKGVDSTLKIQPAKLEDSAVYLCASSLIQGGKGGAFFGQGTRLTVV.

V and J are TRBV2 and TRBJ1-1, with D perhaps matching TRBD1 (5 bases). This CDR3 is 13 amino acids long. Germline CDR1 SNHLY, CDR2 FYNNEI. V lost 4 bases, J lost 3 bases, and 9 bases lay in between. The CDR3 loop is CASSVDTYTEAFF. In DNA, the CDR3 is TGTGCCAGCAGTGTGGACACCTACACTGAAGCTTTCTTT.

The chain couples TRBV2 to TRBJ1-1, with unresolved D. The V gene's germline CDR1 is SNHLY and CDR2 FYNNEI. Trimming cost V 3 bases and J 3 bases, with 5 bases left between them. The CDR3 is 12 amino acids. CDR3: CASSDWDTEAFF. The CDR3 DNA reads TGTGCCAGCAGTGACTGGGACACTGAAGCTTTCTTT.